This T cell receptor beta chain was obtained from a study of radiotherapy plus CTLA-4 blockade in lung cancer. Study information: For about 19% of patients, objective responses occurred, and about 30% had disease control. Points from the study as a whole: Interferon-beta and early blood T cell clone dynamics reportedly predicted response best. Among blood TCR repertoires after radiotherapy plus ipilimumab, tumor-derived clones expanded.

The germline V and J ends were trimmed by 6 bases and 4 bases, with 13 bases remaining between them. The V gene's germline CDR1 is MNHNS and CDR2 SASEGT. The length of the CDR3 is 13 residues. Profiling relied on immunoSEQ multiplex PCR, and the TCRdb table lists in-frame clones only, not all of them. Here the sample spans 53,000 or so clones, 86% being singletons. Focal radiation and CTLA-4 blockade (ipilimumab) were tested in chemo-refractory metastatic non-small-cell lung cancer patients. For this clone: Its target is unknown.

This chain joins TRBV6-1 and TRBJ2-7; possible D gene TRBD1, 6 bases. This sequence originates from a human donor with non-small cell lung cancer that progressed on radiotherapy plus ipilimumab. Some clones in this sample may be carry-over from other donors' samples. Material: peripheral blood, obtained from a patient treated with radiotherapy plus ipilimumab. This chain's CDR3 is CASSAWDKYEQYF. Here the CDR3 DNA reads TGTGCCAGCAGCGCCTGGGACAAGTACGAGCAGTACTTC.